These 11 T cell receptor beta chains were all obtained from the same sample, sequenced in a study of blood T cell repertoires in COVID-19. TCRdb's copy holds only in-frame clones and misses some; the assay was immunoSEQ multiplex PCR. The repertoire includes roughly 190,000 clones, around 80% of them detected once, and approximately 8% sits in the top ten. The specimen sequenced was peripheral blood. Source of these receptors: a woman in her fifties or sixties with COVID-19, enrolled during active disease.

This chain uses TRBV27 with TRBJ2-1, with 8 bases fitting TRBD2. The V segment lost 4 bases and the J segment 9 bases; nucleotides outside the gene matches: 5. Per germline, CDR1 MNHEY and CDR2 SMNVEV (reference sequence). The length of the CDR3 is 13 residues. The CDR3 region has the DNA TGTGCCAGCAGTTGGGGACTAGTAGGTGAGCAGTTCTTC. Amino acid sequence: CASSWGLVGEQFF.

The CDR3 bases are TGTGCCAGCAGCAGCGACTGGACAGGGACCCAGTACTTC. Its protein is CASSSDWTGTQYF. The chain combines TRBV7-8 with TRBJ2-5, with TRBD1 matching over 7 bases. Trimming at V came to 5 bases and at J to 7 bases, leaving 7 bases not matched to a gene. The CDR3 is made up of 13 amino acids. Germline CDR1 is SGHVS and CDR2 is FQNEAQ.

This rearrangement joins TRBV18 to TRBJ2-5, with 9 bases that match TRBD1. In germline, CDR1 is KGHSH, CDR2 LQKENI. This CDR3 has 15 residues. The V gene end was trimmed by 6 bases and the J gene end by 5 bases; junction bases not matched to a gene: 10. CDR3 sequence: CASSLDRGESETQYF. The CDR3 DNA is TGTGCCAGCTCGCTGGACAGGGGAGAATCGGAGACCCAGTACTTC.

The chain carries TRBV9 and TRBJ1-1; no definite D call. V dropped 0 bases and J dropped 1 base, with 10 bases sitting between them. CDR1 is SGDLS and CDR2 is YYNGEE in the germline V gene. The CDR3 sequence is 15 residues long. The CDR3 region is CASSVAAQKNTEAFF. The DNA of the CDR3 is TGTGCCAGCAGCGTAGCAGCACAGAAGAACACTGAAGCTTTCTTT. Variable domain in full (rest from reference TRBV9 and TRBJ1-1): DSGVTQTPKHLITATGQRVTLRCSPRSGDLSVYWYQQSLDQGLQFLIQYYNGEERAKGNILERFSAQQFPDLHSELNLSSLELGDSALYFCASSVAAQKNTEAFFGQGTRLTVV.

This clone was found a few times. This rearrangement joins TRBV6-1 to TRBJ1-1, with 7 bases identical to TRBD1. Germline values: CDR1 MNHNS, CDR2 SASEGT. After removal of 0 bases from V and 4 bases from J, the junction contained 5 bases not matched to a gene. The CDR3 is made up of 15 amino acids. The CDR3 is CASSEALQGGTEAFF. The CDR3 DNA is TGTGCCAGCAGTGAAGCGCTTCAGGGGGGCACTGAAGCTTTCTTT.

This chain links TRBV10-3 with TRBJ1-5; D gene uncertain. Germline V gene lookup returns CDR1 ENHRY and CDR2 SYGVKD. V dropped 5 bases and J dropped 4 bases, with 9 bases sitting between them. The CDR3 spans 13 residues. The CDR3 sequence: CAISQERNQPQHF. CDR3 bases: TGTGCCATCAGTCAGGAACGGAATCAGCCCCAGCATTTT.

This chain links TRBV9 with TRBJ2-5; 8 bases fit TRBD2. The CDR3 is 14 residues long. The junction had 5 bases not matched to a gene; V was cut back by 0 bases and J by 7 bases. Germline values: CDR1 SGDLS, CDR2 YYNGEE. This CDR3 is CASSVAGGQGTQYF. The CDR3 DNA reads TGTGCCAGCAGCGTAGCGGGGGGGCAGGGGACCCAGTACTTC.

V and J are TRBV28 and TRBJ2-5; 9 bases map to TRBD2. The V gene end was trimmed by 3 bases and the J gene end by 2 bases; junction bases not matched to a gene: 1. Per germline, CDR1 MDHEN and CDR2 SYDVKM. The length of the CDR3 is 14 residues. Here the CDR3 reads CASSLLAGQETQYF. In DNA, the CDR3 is TGTGCCAGCAGTTTGCTAGCGGGGCAAGAGACCCAGTACTTC.

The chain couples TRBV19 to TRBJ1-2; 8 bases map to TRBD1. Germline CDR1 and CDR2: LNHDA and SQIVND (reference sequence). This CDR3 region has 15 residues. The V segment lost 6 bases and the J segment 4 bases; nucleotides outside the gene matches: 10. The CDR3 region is CASSVDREISYGYTF. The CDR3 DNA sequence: TGTGCCAGTAGCGTGGACAGGGAAATAAGCTATGGCTACACCTTC.

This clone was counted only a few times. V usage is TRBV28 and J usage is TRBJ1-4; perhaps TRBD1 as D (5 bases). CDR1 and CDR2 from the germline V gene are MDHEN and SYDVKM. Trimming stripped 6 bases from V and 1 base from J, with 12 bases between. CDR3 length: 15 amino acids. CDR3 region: CASSSLGGTNEKLFF. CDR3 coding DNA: TGTGCCAGCAGCTCGCTCGGGGGAACTAATGAAAAACTGTTTTTT. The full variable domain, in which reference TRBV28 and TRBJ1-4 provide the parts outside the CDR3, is DVKVTQSSRYLVKRTGEKVFLECVQDMDHENMFWYRQDPGLGLRLIYFSYDVKMKEKGDIPEGYSVSREKKERFSLILESASTNQTSMYLCASSSLGGTNEKLFFGSGTQLSVL.

The CDR3 region is CASSIGQILSGNTIYF. CDR3 nucleotides: TGTGCCAGCAGCATTGGACAGATTCTCTCTGGAAACACCATATATTTT. The gene calls are TRBV9 and TRBJ1-3; tentatively, D is TRBD1 (6 bases). Trimming cost V 4 bases and J 0 bases, with 14 bases left between them. CDR3 size: 16 residues. Germline loops: CDR1 SGDLS, CDR2 YYNGEE.